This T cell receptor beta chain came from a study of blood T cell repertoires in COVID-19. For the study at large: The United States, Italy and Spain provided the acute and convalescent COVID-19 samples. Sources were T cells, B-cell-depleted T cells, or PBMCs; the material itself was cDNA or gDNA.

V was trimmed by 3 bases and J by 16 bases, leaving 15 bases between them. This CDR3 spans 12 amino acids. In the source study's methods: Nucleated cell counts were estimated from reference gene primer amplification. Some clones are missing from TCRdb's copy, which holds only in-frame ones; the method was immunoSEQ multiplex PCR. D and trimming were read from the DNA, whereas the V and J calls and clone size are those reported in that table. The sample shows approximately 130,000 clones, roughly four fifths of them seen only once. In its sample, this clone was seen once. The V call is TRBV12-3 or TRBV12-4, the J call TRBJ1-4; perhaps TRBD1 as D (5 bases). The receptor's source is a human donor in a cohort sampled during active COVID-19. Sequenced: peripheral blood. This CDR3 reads CASSFERGLRFF. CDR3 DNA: TGTGCCAGCAGTTTTGAAAGGGGCCTTCGGTTTTTT.